One sample yielded the 28 T cell receptor beta chains listed below, sequenced in a study of identical twins. TCRdb fed the 5' RACE reads into MiXCR, producing one record per CDR3 protein. The table lists about 520,000 distinct CDR3 sequences, approximately 22% of them singletons. These same records also appear under a second study, on T cells expressing NK-cell markers.

Sequencing used CD4+ T cells sorted from blood. Receptors originate from a woman between 18 and 29 years old in good health.

The rearrangement uses TRBV11-2 and TRBJ2-3; TRBD2 is a possible D gene (6 bases). Trimming left V 2 bases short and J 2 bases short, with 11 bases between. The CDR3 extends over 15 amino acids. CDR1 SGHAT and CDR2 FQNNGV come from the germline V gene. The CDR3 DNA reads TGTGCCAGCAGCTTAAGGAGGGCCAACACAGATACGCAGTATTTT. This encodes CASSLRRANTDTQYF.

About this clonotype itself: Since a much larger clone is just one base distant, this may be a read error. J is TRBJ2-4 and V is TRBV12-3 or TRBV12-4, with a tentative D call TRBD2 (5 bases). This CDR3 contains 14 residues. CDR3 DNA sequence: TGTGCCAGCAGTTTTGGGAGTTCCAAAAACATTCTGTACTTC. It is translated as CASSFGSSKNILYF.

This clonotype was observed a handful of times. The CDR3 is CASSSLAGWYEQYF. The CDR3 bases are TGTGCCAGCAGTTCCCTAGCGGGATGGTACGAGCAGTACTTC. The gene calls are TRBV27 and TRBJ2-7, with 9 nucleotides matching TRBD2. Germline V gene sequence: CDR1 MNHEY, CDR2 SMNVEV (reference sequence). V lost 4 bases to trimming and J lost 4 bases; unmatched junction nucleotides: 5. The CDR3 is 14 amino acids.

This sequence joins TRBV27 and TRBJ2-1, with D possibly TRBD2 on 7 matching bases. Germline assignment: CDR1 MNHEY and CDR2 SMNVEV (reference sequence). Trimming took off 9 bases at V and 7 bases at J, with 19 bases between the two ends. The CDR3 consists of 14 residues. CDR3 in DNA: TGTGCCAGACTTAGGGGGAGGGATGGGAATGAGCAGTTCTTC. It is translated as CARLRGRDGNEQFF.

This clonotype has a handful of counts. The V gene is TRBV20-1, the J gene TRBJ1-5; D may be TRBD1 (5 bases). V lost 3 bases and J lost 0, with 9 bases in between. This CDR3 spans 14 amino acids. CDR1 is DFQATT, CDR2 SNEGSKA, per germline (reference sequence). CDR3 sequence (DNA): TGCAGTGCTAGGACAGTTAATAGCAATCAGCCCCAGCATTTT. This codes for CSARTVNSNQPQHF.

In this sample, this clonotype turned up a few times. The rearrangement uses TRBV7-2 and TRBJ2-1; D is ambiguous. This CDR3 comprises 14 residues. Per the germline V gene, CDR1 is SGHTA and CDR2 is FQGNSA. The V end was cut by 2 bases, the J end by 9 bases, with 14 bases between. The CDR3 DNA follows: TGTGCCAGCAGCTTATCCCTCCCCGCAGGTGAGCAGTTCTTC. Translation gives CASSLSLPAGEQFF.

The rearrangement links TRBV7-2 to TRBJ1-5, with D possibly matching TRBD1 (6 bases). With 2 bases removed from V and 0 bases from J, the gap between germline ends came to 8 bases. The CDR3 spans 15 residues. Germline-derived CDR1 and CDR2 are SGHTA and FQGNSA. CDR3 residues: CASSLQGYSNQPQHF. Here the CDR3 DNA reads TGTGCCAGCAGCTTACAGGGGTATAGCAATCAGCCCCAGCATTTT.

V is TRBV12-3 or TRBV12-4 and J is TRBJ2-7; D gene unclear. This CDR3 comprises 14 residues. V was shortened by 6 bases and J by 2 bases, with 14 bases between the two germline ends. The chain's CDR3 is CASSDPRFPYEQYF. In DNA, the CDR3 is TGTGCCAGCAGCGACCCTAGATTCCCCTACGAGCAGTACTTC.

The rearrangement joins TRBV10-3 to TRBJ2-2; 9 bases are a match to TRBD2. Germline CDR1 ENHRY, CDR2 SYGVKD. Germline trimming cut 5 bases from V and 5 bases from J; bases unmatched to any gene: 6. CDR3 size: 15 residues. DNA for the CDR3: TGTGCCATCAGTAATAGCGGGGGTTTGACCGGGGAGCTGTTTTTT. This sequence encodes CAISNSGGLTGELFF.

This clonotype showed up just a few times. The CDR3 reads CASGSTGAETQYF. DNA for the CDR3: TGTGCCAGCGGATCAACAGGGGCGGAGACCCAGTACTTC. The rearrangement uses TRBV12-3 or TRBV12-4 and TRBJ2-5, with 7 bases lining up with TRBD1. V trimming: 8 bases; J trimming: 5 bases; junction bases outside the gene matches: 8. The CDR3 has 13 residues.

The CDR3 DNA follows: TGTGCCAGCAGCCGAGGACTAGCGTACAATGAGCAGTTCTTC. Its protein product is CASSRGLAYNEQFF. The J gene is TRBJ2-1, the V gene TRBV7-2; 9 positions match TRBD2. The CDR3 spans 14 residues. In germline, CDR1 is SGHTA, CDR2 FQGNSA. With 5 bases clipped from V and 4 bases from J, the junction kept 3 bases outside the gene matches.

About this clonotype: A read error may produce the germline difference seen at one junction end. The chain carries TRBV3-1 and TRBJ2-1; 8 nucleotides match TRBD2. There are 17 residues in the CDR3. Germline CDR1 and CDR2: LGHDT and YNNKEL (reference sequence). The CDR3 nucleotides read TGTACCAGCAGTTTAGCCCTCAGCGGGAGTCTCCACAATGAGCAGTTCTTC. Protein sequence: CTSSLALSGSLHNEQFF.

The chain employs TRBV6-2 or TRBV6-3 and TRBJ2-1; no definite D call. CDR3 length: 14 amino acids. Trimming removed 0 bases at V and 7 bases at J, with 10 bases between. CDR1 and CDR2 from the germline V gene are MNHEY and SVGEGT. The CDR3 bases are TGTGCCAGCAGTTACTCGCGAATGACTAATGAGCAGTTCTTC. Its translation is CASSYSRMTNEQFF.

The chain combines TRBV7-2 with TRBJ2-7; D perhaps matches TRBD1 (5 bases). Looked up from germline, CDR1 is SGHTA and CDR2 is FQGNSA. V gave up 5 bases and J gave up 7 bases, with 12 bases separating them. The CDR3 sequence is 12 residues long. As DNA, the CDR3 is TGTGCCAGCAGCAAAGGGGTAAGAGAGCAGTACTTC. It specifies CASSKGVREQYF.

The gene calls are TRBV5-1 and TRBJ2-7; D is uncertain. The germline gives CDR1 SGHRS, CDR2 YFSETQ. Trimming stripped 1 base from V and 5 bases from J, with 10 bases between. The CDR3 extends over 13 amino acids. The chain's CDR3 is CASSLPGPDEQYF. The CDR3 nucleotides are TGCGCCAGCAGCTTGCCTGGACCGGACGAGCAGTACTTC.

This clonotype was counted a few times. The gene calls are TRBV12-3 or TRBV12-4 and TRBJ2-1; D is unresolved. The germline V and J ends were trimmed by 4 bases and 3 bases, with 22 bases remaining between them. This CDR3 has 18 amino acids. CDR3 amino acids: CASSSTGTQRPYYNEQFF. The CDR3 DNA reads as TGTGCCAGCAGTTCAACCGGAACCCAACGACCATACTACAATGAGCAGTTCTTC.

This sequence joins TRBV6-5 and TRBJ2-5, with 8 bases that match TRBD1. The CDR3 has 16 amino acids. The junction had 10 bases not matched to a gene; V was cut back by 2 bases and J by 5 bases. Germline loops: CDR1 MNHEY, CDR2 SVGAGI. The CDR3 DNA is TGTGCCAGCAGTTACGTGGGGCAGGGGGCTGGGGAGACCCAGTACTTC. Its protein product is CASSYVGQGAGETQYF.

The genes are TRBV20-1 and TRBJ2-1; 8 nucleotides match TRBD2. J gave up 7 bases and V 3 bases, and 14 bases lay outside the gene matches. There are 16 residues in the CDR3. CDR1 and CDR2 (germline): DFQATT, SNEGSKA (reference sequence). The CDR3 sequence is CSARGPGLGSLNEQFF. In nucleotides, the CDR3 is TGCAGTGCTAGGGGACCGGGACTAGGAAGCCTAAATGAGCAGTTCTTC.

This clonotype was recorded a few times. This chain links TRBV4-3 with TRBJ1-5, with a possible D match to TRBD1 (6 bases). The CDR3 has 16 residues. The ends were cut back, 4 bases at V and 4 bases at J, with 17 bases in the middle. Germline CDR1 reads LGHNA; CDR2 reads YSLEER. The DNA for the CDR3 is TGCGCCAGCAGCCCCTGGGCGAAGGGGGTAAATCAGCCCCAGCATTTT. This gives the protein CASSPWAKGVNQPQHF.

The gene calls are TRBV9 and TRBJ2-7, with TRBD2 matching 7 bases. Germline lookup yields CDR1 SGDLS and CDR2 YYNGEE. The length of the CDR3 is 14 residues. The V segment lost 3 bases and the J segment 4 bases; nucleotides outside the gene matches: 7. CDR3 coding DNA: TGTGCCAGCAGCGCCCGGGACTATCTATACGAGCAGTACTTC. This codes for CASSARDYLYEQYF.

This chain uses TRBV20-1 with TRBJ2-1, with TRBD2 matching over 7 bases. CDR1 and CDR2 from the germline V gene are DFQATT and SNEGSKA (reference sequence). This CDR3 comprises 16 residues. With 1 base clipped from V and 0 bases from J, the junction kept 6 bases outside the gene matches. CDR3 DNA: TGCAGTGCTAGAGGGGAGGGACCGAGCTCCTACAATGAGCAGTTCTTC. It specifies CSARGEGPSSYNEQFF.

This rearrangement joins TRBV12-3 or TRBV12-4 to TRBJ2-5; D gene uncertain. V lost 8 bases, J lost 3 bases, and 7 bases lay in between. CDR3 size: 11 residues. The chain's CDR3 is CASRVKETQYF. As DNA, the CDR3 is TGTGCCAGCCGGGTAAAAGAGACCCAGTACTTC.

This clonotype was recorded a few times. V gene TRBV20-1 combines with J gene TRBJ2-5, with D possibly TRBD2 on 6 matching bases. V was clipped by 0 bases and J by 4 bases, with 18 bases between them. The CDR3 covers 16 residues. CDR1 and CDR2 (germline): DFQATT, SNEGSKA (reference sequence). As DNA, the CDR3 is TGCAGTGCTAGAGATGAACTTAGGGGAGGTAGAGAGACCCAGTACTTC. This codes for CSARDELRGGRETQYF.

The sample holds a few counts of this clonotype. The chain has TRBV20-1 and TRBJ2-5; 10 nucleotides align to TRBD2. Germline loops: CDR1 DFQATT, CDR2 SNEGSKA (reference sequence). The length of the CDR3 is 12 residues. J lost 7 bases, V lost 4 bases, and 3 bases had no gene match. CDR3 nucleotides: TGCAGTGCTATACTAGCGGGGAGGACCCAGTACTTC. It yields the protein CSAILAGRTQYF.

This clonotype has only one observation. The chain couples TRBV9 to TRBJ2-3; TRBD2 matches at 8 bases. J lost 5 bases, V lost 4 bases, and 12 bases had no gene match. The CDR3 has 16 amino acids. Germline V lookup: CDR1 SGDLS, CDR2 YYNGEE. CDR3 protein: CASSPRTSSRGDTQYF. The CDR3 region has the DNA TGTGCCAGCAGCCCCCGGACTAGCTCTAGAGGAGATACGCAGTATTTT.

V and J are TRBV6-6 and TRBJ2-1; D may be TRBD2 (6 bases). V was cut by 7 bases and J by 15 bases, with 22 bases left in between. Germline V gene data show CDR1 as MNHNY and CDR2 as SVGAGI (reference sequence). The CDR3 consists of 13 residues. CDR3 residues: CASTRGTGRPSFF. DNA of the CDR3: TGTGCCAGCACTCGCGGGACTGGCCGACCCTCGTTCTTC.

This clonotype turned up a few times. The V gene is TRBV20-1, the J gene TRBJ2-1; 9 positions match TRBD2. V lost 1 base, J lost 7 bases, and 8 bases stayed unmatched. Germline assignment: CDR1 DFQATT and CDR2 SNEGSKA (reference sequence). The CDR3 extends over 15 amino acids. This CDR3 is CSARAAGGPGNEQFF. CDR3 in DNA: TGCAGTGCTAGAGCGGCGGGGGGGCCGGGGAATGAGCAGTTCTTC.

This clonotype appeared many times. The rearrangement joins TRBV10-3 to TRBJ2-1, with D perhaps TRBD2 (7 bases). The CDR3 runs to 12 residues. Germline loops: CDR1 ENHRY, CDR2 SYGVKD. Trimming cost V 6 bases and J 7 bases, with 10 bases left between them. CDR3: CAIRGGGNEQFF. The CDR3 bases are TGTGCCATCAGAGGGGGAGGGAATGAGCAGTTCTTC.